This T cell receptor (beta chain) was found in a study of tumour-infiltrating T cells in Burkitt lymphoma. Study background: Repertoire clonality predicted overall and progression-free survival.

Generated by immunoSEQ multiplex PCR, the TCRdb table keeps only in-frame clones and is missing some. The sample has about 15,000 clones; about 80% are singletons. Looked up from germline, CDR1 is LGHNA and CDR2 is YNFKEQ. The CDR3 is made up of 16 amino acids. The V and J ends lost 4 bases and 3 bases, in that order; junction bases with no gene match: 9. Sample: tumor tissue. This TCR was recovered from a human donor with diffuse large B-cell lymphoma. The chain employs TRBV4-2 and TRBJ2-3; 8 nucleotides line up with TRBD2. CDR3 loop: CASSLIAGGGTDTQYF. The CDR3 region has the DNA TGTGCCAGCAGCCTGATTGCCGGGGGGGGGACAGATACGCAGTATTTT.